These 13 T cell receptor beta chains originate from one sample sequenced in a study of shared clonotypes between healthy human individuals. TCRdb keeps only in-frame clones here, not all; method: immunoSEQ multiplex PCR. The sample has about 1.1 million clones; roughly 80% are singletons. Sequenced sample: memory CD4+ T cells from PBMCs. The subset: CD45RA-negative fraction. Source of these receptors: a man between 18 and 35 years old in good health. Some clones in this sample may be carry-over from other donors' samples.

The V and J genes are TRBV11-3 and TRBJ2-1; the D gene could be TRBD1 or TRBD2 (6 bases each). Trimming pared 3 bases from V and 8 bases from J, leaving 14 bases between. The germline CDR1 and CDR2 sequences are SGHNT and YENEEA. The CDR3 is 14 amino acids. The CDR3 nucleotides are TGTGCCAGCAGCTTGGGGGGCGTCGGCGATGAGCAGTTCTTC. It is translated as CASSLGGVGDEQFF. Filled out from reference TRBV11-3 and TRBJ2-1, the complete variable domain reads EAGVVQSPRYKIIEKKQPVAFWCNPISGHNTLYWYLQNLGQGPELLIRYENEEAVDDSQLPKDRFSAERLKGVDSTLKIQPAELGDSAVYLCASSLGGVGDEQFFGPGTRLTVL.

At least ten counts were recorded for this clone. The same CDR3 arises from other DNA sequences in this sample as well. V and J are TRBV4-2 and TRBJ2-1; D remains ambiguous. With 5 bases removed from V and 2 bases from J, the gap between germline ends came to 13 bases. There are 15 residues in the CDR3. Germline V gives CDR1 LGHNA, CDR2 YNFKEQ. This CDR3 is CASSLVPEAYNEQFF. As DNA, the CDR3 is TGTGCCAGCAGCTTAGTTCCAGAGGCCTACAATGAGCAGTTCTTC.

V usage is TRBV5-4 and J usage is TRBJ1-3, with no clear D. Per the germline V gene, CDR1 is SGHNT and CDR2 is YYREEE (reference sequence). The CDR3 has 14 amino acids. The V and J ends lost 4 bases and 4 bases respectively, with 12 bases between them. The CDR3 region has the DNA TGTGCCAGCAGCCTAGGGCCCCTAGGAAACACCATATATTTT. Its translation is CASSLGPLGNTIYF.

The sample holds many counts of this clone. The V and J genes are TRBV14 and TRBJ2-7; 7 nucleotides align to TRBD1. V shed 2 bases and J 4 bases; nucleotides not matched to a gene: 5. The CDR3 spans 14 residues. The germline gives CDR1 SGHDN, CDR2 FVKESK. CDR3 nucleotide sequence: TGTGCCAGCAGCCAAAAGATGACAGGGTACGAGCAGTACTTC. The encoded protein is CASSQKMTGYEQYF.

J is TRBJ2-7 and V is TRBV10-3, with 9 bases aligning to TRBD1. Germline V CDR1 and CDR2: ENHRY, SYGVKD. The CDR3 is 16 amino acids. V lost 0 bases and J lost 6; bases outside the gene matches: 9. The CDR3 is CAISESGQGMRGEQYF. The CDR3 DNA is TGTGCCATCAGTGAGTCGGGACAGGGTATGCGGGGCGAGCAGTACTTC.

The chain is built from TRBV28 and TRBJ1-4; D possibly corresponds to TRBD1 (5 bases). The germline V and J ends were trimmed by 3 bases and 5 bases, with 10 bases remaining between them. The CDR3 extends over 14 amino acids. In germline, CDR1 is MDHEN, CDR2 SYDVKM. CDR3 sequence: CASSFPGGNEKLFF. In DNA form, the CDR3 reads TGTGCCAGCAGTTTTCCTGGGGGGAATGAAAAACTGTTTTTT.

The chain combines TRBV11-2 with TRBJ2-5, with D hard to call. Germline values: CDR1 SGHAT, CDR2 FQNNGV. CDR3 size: 13 residues. The V end was cut by 2 bases, the J end by 1 base, with 5 bases between. CDR3 protein: CASSLILQETQYF. CDR3 nucleotides: TGTGCCAGCAGCTTAATCCTCCAAGAGACCCAGTACTTC.

This chain connects TRBV5-4 to TRBJ2-7, with 8 bases matching TRBD2. The trim removed 4 bases at V and 6 bases at J, leaving 12 bases unmatched. Germline assignment: CDR1 SGHNT and CDR2 YYREEE (reference sequence). The CDR3 consists of 15 residues. The CDR3 DNA sequence: TGTGCCAGCAGCGGGTCACTAGCGGTGAACGGCGAGCAGTACTTC. This sequence encodes CASSGSLAVNGEQYF. The full variable domain, completed using reference TRBV5-4 and TRBJ2-7, is ETGVTQSPTHLIKTRGQQVTLRCSSQSGHNTVSWYQQALGQGPQFIFQYYREEENGRGNFPPRFSGLQFPNYSSELNVNALELDDSALYLCASSGSLAVNGEQYFGPGTRLTVT.

The rearrangement links TRBV28 to TRBJ1-1; D is possibly TRBD1 (5 bases). The V end lost 5 bases, the J end lost 0 bases, and 25 bases lay between the germline ends. Germline loops: CDR1 MDHEN, CDR2 SYDVKM. CDR3 length: 19 residues. CDR3 sequence (DNA): TGTGCCAGCAGTCCCCCCCCGGGGATAGATAAGGACATGAACACTGAAGCTTTCTTT. Translating gives CASSPPPGIDKDMNTEAFF.

The chain combines TRBV7-3 with TRBJ2-5; weak D call: TRBD2 (6 bases). Trimming left V 2 bases short and J 3 bases short, with 7 bases between. CDR1 is SGHTA, CDR2 FQGTGA, per germline. The CDR3 totals 13 residues. CDR3 in amino acids: CASSLGGKETQYF. The DNA of the CDR3 is TGTGCCAGCAGCTTAGGAGGGAAAGAGACCCAGTACTTC.

The J gene is TRBJ2-7, the V gene TRBV18; TRBD2 aligns across 13 bases. The germline CDR1 and CDR2 sequences are KGHSH and LQKENI. This CDR3 has 15 amino acids. V lost 5 bases, J lost 6 bases, and 7 bases stayed unmatched. The CDR3 DNA reads TGTGCCAGCTCAAACGGACTAGCGGGAGCTAGCGAGCAGTACTTC. Its translation is CASSNGLAGASEQYF.

This chain connects TRBV5-1 to TRBJ2-1; 11 nucleotides agree with TRBD2. The CDR3 length is 15 residues. The junction had 4 bases not matched to a gene; V was cut back by 0 bases and J by 8 bases. Germline values: CDR1 SGHRS, CDR2 YFSETQ. CDR3 DNA sequence: TGCGCCAGCAGCTTGGTAACTAGCGGGAGCTATGAGCAGTTCTTC. Translation: CASSLVTSGSYEQFF.

This clone was recorded once. The V call is TRBV18, the J call TRBJ2-7; 8 bases line up with TRBD2. Germline trimming cut 6 bases from V and 6 bases from J; bases unmatched to any gene: 10. The CDR3 is 14 amino acids. Germline V lookup: CDR1 KGHSH, CDR2 LQKENI. The CDR3 nucleotides read TGTGCCAGCTCCGGGGGTACTAGCGGTCTCGAGCAGTACTTC. Amino acid sequence: CASSGGTSGLEQYF.